These T cell receptor beta chains were read from a single sample in a study of blood T cells in healthy people across ages. TCRdb re-called the 5' RACE reads through MiXCR, storing one row per CDR3 protein. The repertoire holds roughly 800,000 distinct CDR3 sequences, with roughly 64% as singletons. The sequenced sample was blood. The receptors shown here come from a man aged 25-45 years in good health. The CDR3 runs from the conserved cysteine through the conserved F or W. The order of the fields is J gene, D gene, V gene, clone size, CDR3 DNA, CDR3 protein. The D gene is left open where the match is weak. Clone size, where shown, is once, few, many, or a class for clones that have expanded.

>TRBJ2-2|NA|TRBV6-5|few
TGTGCCAGCAGTTACTCTGTGGCCGGGGAGCTGTTTTTT
CASSYSVAGELFF
>TRBJ2-5|NA|TRBV7-9|NA
TGTGCCAGCAGCTTACGTGCCCGAGGGTCGATCCAGTACTTC
CASSLRARGSIQYF
>TRBJ2-5|NA|TRBV7-2|few
TGTGCCAGCAGCCCGATGCGTACCCAAGAGACCCAGTACTTC
CASSPMRTQETQYF
>TRBJ2-7|NA|TRBV24-1|NA
TGTGCCACCAGTCCGACAGGTATCGAGCAGTACTTC
CATSPTGIEQYF
>TRBJ2-3|NA|TRBV27|NA
TGTGCCAGCGGTTTGCAGTATGGCACAGATACGCAGTATTTT
CASGLQYGTDTQYF
>TRBJ1-1|TRBD1|TRBV10-3|once
TGTGCCATCATTATTTTCCAGGGGGTCCAACCGGAAGCTTTCTTT
CAIIIFQGVQPEAFF
>TRBJ2-7|NA|TRBV18|NA
TGTGCCAGCTCAGGGGGCAGCGGGTCCTACGAGCAGTACTTC
CASSGGSGSYEQYF
>TRBJ2-7|NA|TRBV7-2|few
TGTGCCAGCAGCTCTGCCGTCTCCTACGAGCAGTACTTC
CASSSAVSYEQYF
>TRBJ2-1|TRBD1|TRBV28|NA
TGTGCCAGCAGTTCGCTTCCCGGGACAGGGAACGAGCAGTTCTTC
CASSSLPGTGNEQFF
>TRBJ1-2|NA|TRBV12-3/TRBV12-4|few
TGTGCCAGCAGTCTAACAGGGACCGTCTATGGCTACACCTTC
CASSLTGTVYGYTF
>TRBJ2-5|TRBD2|TRBV4-2|NA
TGTGCCAGCAGCCAATTTAGCGGGGGCTGGCAAGAGACCCAGTACTTC
CASSQFSGGWQETQYF
>TRBJ2-1|NA|TRBV3-1|NA
TGTGCCAGCAGCCAGCGTACAAATACCAACTCCTACAATGAGCAGTTCTTC
CASSQRTNTNSYNEQFF
>TRBJ1-1|TRBD1|TRBV28|NA
TGTGCCAGCAGTCCAGCAGACAGGGCGAACACTGAAGCTTTCTTT
CASSPADRANTEAFF
>TRBJ1-1|TRBD1|TRBV29-1|NA
TGCAGCGTTGTCAGGGACAGCGAAATGAACACTGAAGCTTTCTTT
CSVVRDSEMNTEAFF
>TRBJ2-6|TRBD1|TRBV20-1|NA
TGCAGTGCTGAGGACAGGAACTCTGGGGCCAACGTCCTGACTTTC
CSAEDRNSGANVLTF
>TRBJ2-7|NA|TRBV28|NA
TGTGCCAGCAGTTCACAGGTGCGAGCCTACAATGAGCAGTACTTC
CASSSQVRAYNEQYF
>TRBJ1-2|NA|TRBV20-1|NA
TGCAGTGCTAATGCAGGCAACTATGGCTACACCTTC
CSANAGNYGYTF
>TRBJ1-6|NA|TRBV9|few
TGTGCCAGCAGCGAGATTGGGGTTTCGGCAGGCTCTAATTCACCCCTCCACTTT
CASSEIGVSAGSNSPLHF
>TRBJ1-2|TRBD1|TRBV20-1|few
TGCAGTGCCTCGGCTGGACAGGGAGCCTATGGCTACACCTTC
CSASAGQGAYGYTF
>TRBJ2-1|NA|TRBV29-1|NA
TGCAGCGTCGTGTTATTGGGAGATGAGCAGTTCTTC
CSVVLLGDEQFF
>TRBJ2-6|NA|TRBV7-2|NA
TGTGCCAGCAGAGGCACAGTGGGCGTCGGGGCCAACGTCCTGACTTTC
CASRGTVGVGANVLTF
>TRBJ1-1|TRBD1|TRBV5-1|NA
TGCGCCAGCAGCCGGGACGTGGGTGGCGTTCAGGGGGCTGAAGCTTTCTTT
CASSRDVGGVQGAEAFF
>TRBJ2-3|NA|TRBV12-3/TRBV12-4|many
TGTGCCAGCAGCTTAGCGACAGATACGCAGTATTTT
CASSLATDTQYF
>TRBJ2-1|TRBD2|TRBV20-1|NA
TGCAGTGCTCCCCGGACTAGCAGACCCTACAATGAGCAGTTCTTC
CSAPRTSRPYNEQFF
>TRBJ2-7|TRBD2|TRBV6-5|NA
TGTGCCACGAAGATCAGCGGGGGTGGTTACGAGCAGTACTTC
CATKISGGGYEQYF
>TRBJ2-1|NA|TRBV6-2/TRBV6-3|NA
TGTGCCAGCAGTCGCCACAGGGAGGAGCAGTTCTTC
CASSRHREEQFF
>TRBJ1-1|TRBD1|TRBV29-1|NA
TGCAGCGTTAACCCAGGGGGTATGACTGAAGCTTTCTTT
CSVNPGGMTEAFF
>TRBJ2-1|NA|TRBV20-1|NA
TGCAGTGCTACTAAACCTACGGGGTTGAATGAGCAGTTCTTC
CSATKPTGLNEQFF
>TRBJ1-1|TRBD1|TRBV7-9|NA
TGTGCCAGCAGGCAGGGGGAAGTGGAAGCTTTCTTT
CASRQGEVEAFF
>TRBJ2-3|NA|TRBV12-3/TRBV12-4|NA
TGTGCCAGCACCCGAAGAAATGTTTCTTCGGGGTACACAGATACGCAGTATTTT
CASTRRNVSSGYTDTQYF
>TRBJ2-7|TRBD2|TRBV6-2/TRBV6-3|NA
TGTGCCAGCATCCCCGAAAAAGCTAGCGGGAGTTACGAGCAGTACTTC
CASIPEKASGSYEQYF
>TRBJ1-6|NA|TRBV6-6|NA
TGTGCCAGCAGTTTAAAAAGGGACCGCAATTCACCCCTCCACTTT
CASSLKRDRNSPLHF
>TRBJ2-1|TRBD2|TRBV10-3|few
TGTGCCATCAGTGTCAGCGGGGGAGAAAACAATGAGCAGTTCTTC
CAISVSGGENNEQFF
>TRBJ2-6|TRBD1|TRBV28|NA
TGTGCCAGCAGCGGTCACCGGGACAGGGATGGTTACGGGGCCAACGTCCTGACTTTC
CASSGHRDRDGYGANVLTF
>TRBJ2-7|TRBD2|TRBV29-1|NA
TGCAGCGTTGGTTGGGAGGGCCACGAGCAGTACTTC
CSVGWEGHEQYF
>TRBJ2-1|TRBD2|TRBV6-2/TRBV6-3|NA
TGTGCCAGTCAGGGGATGACTAGCGGGAGGAACAATGAGCAGTTCTTC
CASQGMTSGRNNEQFF
>TRBJ2-1|NA|TRBV7-6|NA
TGTGCCAGCTCGGGGGTACGCTACAATGAGCAGTTCTTC
CASSGVRYNEQFF
>TRBJ2-1|TRBD2|TRBV25-1|NA
TGTGCCAGCAGTGAATGGGTGCGGGAGGGCCGGGATGAGCAGTTCTTC
CASSEWVREGRDEQFF
>TRBJ1-5|NA|TRBV6-5|NA
TGTGCCAGCAGTTATGGGATTAATCAGCCCCAGCATTTT
CASSYGINQPQHF
>TRBJ2-7|NA|TRBV7-2|NA
TGTGCCAGCAGCTCGAGTGGCCTAGGGGGCTACGAGCAGTACTTC
CASSSSGLGGYEQYF
>TRBJ2-1|NA|TRBV6-1|NA
TGTGTCAGCAGTGAGCTTTCAATGGGGAGCTATGAGCAGTTCTTC
CVSSELSMGSYEQFF
>TRBJ2-5|NA|TRBV7-2|once
TGTGCCAGCAGCTTAGGGCTACTCGGTGAGACCCAGTACTTC
CASSLGLLGETQYF
>TRBJ2-1|TRBD2|TRBV7-9|NA
TGTGCCAGCAGCCTGACTAGCGGGATGTTGGATGAGCAGTTCTTC
CASSLTSGMLDEQFF
>TRBJ2-3|TRBD2|TRBV20-1|NA
TGCAGTGCTAAGACTAGCGTAGTCACAGATACGCAGTATTTT
CSAKTSVVTDTQYF
>TRBJ1-1|NA|TRBV20-1|NA
TGCAGTGCTTGGTTGCCACTCAACACTGAAGCTTTCTTT
CSAWLPLNTEAFF
>TRBJ1-2|NA|TRBV9|NA
TGTGCCAGCAGCGTAGAGTCCCAGGGCTATGGCTACACCTTC
CASSVESQGYGYTF
>TRBJ2-1|NA|TRBV24-1|NA
TGTGCCACCACGAATTCCGGAGATGAGCAGTTCTTC
CATTNSGDEQFF
>TRBJ2-3|TRBD2|TRBV12-3/TRBV12-4|NA
TGTGCCAGCAGCACTAGCGGTTTTAGCACAGATACGCAGTATTTT
CASSTSGFSTDTQYF
>TRBJ2-7|NA|TRBV4-3|few
TGCGCCAGCAGCCAAGATGGGACACGTTCCTACGAGCAGTACTTC
CASSQDGTRSYEQYF
>TRBJ2-2|TRBD1|TRBV5-6|NA
TGTGCCAGCAGCTTGTACCAACAGGGGGGCGAGGTGTTTTTT
CASSLYQQGGEVFF
>TRBJ1-1|TRBD1|TRBV15|NA
TGTGCCACCACAACGCAGGGGGCTGGGACTGAAGCTTTCTTT
CATTTQGAGTEAFF
>TRBJ2-1|NA|TRBV11-2|medium-sized
TGTGCCAGCAGCCCTGAGGGGGGTCGGGCCTACAATGAGCAGTTCTTC
CASSPEGGRAYNEQFF
>TRBJ1-4|NA|TRBV20-1|NA
TGCAGTGCCACCTTGTCGGCCGAGGTGGATGAAAAACTGTTTTTT
CSATLSAEVDEKLFF
>TRBJ2-5|NA|TRBV29-1|few
TGCAGCGTTGACGGGATGGGACCCTACCAAGAGACCCAGTACTTC
CSVDGMGPYQETQYF
>TRBJ2-2|NA|TRBV9|NA
TGTGCCAGCAGCCCACGTTCTGGGTTGGGGCAGCTGTTTTTT
CASSPRSGLGQLFF
>TRBJ1-1|NA|TRBV7-2|NA
TGTGCCAGCAGCTTAGCGGCCCTGGGGGTGAACACTGAAGCTTTCTTT
CASSLAALGVNTEAFF